The rows below give T cell receptor beta chains drawn from one sample of a study of blood T cell repertoires in COVID-19. TCRdb's table, derived via immunoSEQ multiplex PCR, lists solely in-frame clones and lacks some. The data contain some 150,000 clones, around 83% of them seen just once; the ten biggest clones take up 1.5% to 2%. The sample taken for sequencing was peripheral blood. All receptors derive from a human donor in a cohort sampled during active COVID-19. The CDR3 runs from the conserved cysteine through the conserved F or W. D genes are given only for firm matches. Expanded clones are given a class, and other clones once, few, many or no size at all.

TGTGCCAGCAGCCAAGAAACCCGTTCGGTCATGGAAAAACTGTTTTTT CASSQETRSVMEKLFF 16 TRBV3-1/TRBV3-2 . TRBJ1-4 .
TGTGCCAGCCTAAGGCGGGCGGGACAGGGGAGCCAGCCCCAGCATTTT CASLRRAGQGSQPQHF 16 TRBV19 many TRBJ1-5 TRBD1
TGCGCCAGCAGCTTGGGCCTCGCAGCTAACTATGGCTACACCTTC CASSLGLAANYGYTF 15 TRBV5-1 . TRBJ1-2 .
TGTGCCATCAGCGAGGGGGCTTCTGGAAACACCATATATTTT CAISEGASGNTIYF 14 TRBV10-3 . TRBJ1-3 TRBD1
TGTGCCAGCGGAGAATGGCATGAGCAGTTCTTC CASGEWHEQFF 11 TRBV12-3/TRBV12-4 . TRBJ2-1 .
TGTGCCAGCAGTCCTACCCCGGGACAGGGCACTGAAGCTTTCTTT CASSPTPGQGTEAFF 15 TRBV6-5 . TRBJ1-1 TRBD1
TGCAGTGCCCCCGTTTATCAGCCCCAGCATTTT CSAPVYQPQHF 11 TRBV20-1 . TRBJ1-5 .
TGCGCCAGCAGCTTATTAGGACTAGCGATTACCGGGGAGCTGTTTTTT CASSLLGLAITGELFF 16 TRBV5-1 . TRBJ2-2 TRBD2
TGTGCCAGCAGCTTAAGGCAGGGGGCCAACGTCCTGACTTTC CASSLRQGANVLTF 14 TRBV7-3 . TRBJ2-6 .
TGTGCCAGCAGCTTGGGGAGCGGGAGAACCTACGAGCAGTACTTC CASSLGSGRTYEQYF 15 TRBV5-6 . TRBJ2-7 TRBD2
TGTGCCAGCAGTTTATGGGGCAGGTTCTTCACCGGGGAGCTGTTTTTT CASSLWGRFFTGELFF 16 TRBV28 . TRBJ2-2 .
TGTGCCAGCAGCCAAGGGGATGGACAGGGCTATGGCTACACCTTC CASSQGDGQGYGYTF 15 TRBV4-2 . TRBJ1-2 TRBD1
TGTGCCAGCACCCCAGGGGCAGGTCAGCCCCAGCATTTT CASTPGAGQPQHF 13 TRBV6-5 . TRBJ1-5 .
TGCGCCAGCAGCCAGGGACAGGGGGCGAGGACTGAAGCTTTCTTT CASSQGQGARTEAFF 15 TRBV4-1 . TRBJ1-1 TRBD1
TGCAGCGTTTCCAGGGATATGAACACCGGGGAGCTGTTTTTT CSVSRDMNTGELFF 14 TRBV29-1 . TRBJ2-2 .
TGTGCCACCAGCAGAGATAAGGGGGCCCGGGGCAATCAGCCCCAGCATTTT CATSRDKGARGNQPQHF 17 TRBV15 . TRBJ1-5 TRBD1
TGTGCCAGCAGAACCCCTCCGGGACTCAGAAGGGGTAGAGCTTTCTTT CASRTPPGLRRGRAFF 16 TRBV27 . TRBJ1-1 .
TGCGCCAGCAGCCCGGTTAGCGGAAGGAGCACAGATACGCAGTATTTT CASSPVSGRSTDTQYF 16 TRBV5-1 . TRBJ2-3 .
TGTGCCAGCAGCGGACGGACTAGCGGGAGGAGAGAGACCCAGTACTTC CASSGRTSGRRETQYF 16 TRBV3-1/TRBV3-2 . TRBJ2-5 TRBD2
TGTGCCAGCAGCCCAACTAGCGGCCCCACCGGGGAGCTGTTTTTT CASSPTSGPTGELFF 15 TRBV7-2 . TRBJ2-2 TRBD2
TGCGCCAGCAGAGACAGGGATAATGTGGCCGGGGAGCTGTTTTTT CASRDRDNVAGELFF 15 TRBV4-1 . TRBJ2-2 TRBD1
TGTGCCAGCAGCTTGGTCATTGGACTAGTCTACAATGAGCAGTTCTTC CASSLVIGLVYNEQFF 16 TRBV5-8 . TRBJ2-1 TRBD2
TGTGCCAGCAGGGGGGGACGAGAGACCCAGTACTTC CASRGGRETQYF 12 TRBV6-5 . TRBJ2-5 .
TGCGCCAGCAGCTTGGTTACAGCGGAGACCGGGGAGCTGTTTTTT CASSLVTAETGELFF 15 TRBV5-1 . TRBJ2-2 .
TGTGCCAGCAGCTTAGCGGGAGATCAAGAGACCCAGTACTTC CASSLAGDQETQYF 14 TRBV7-3 once TRBJ2-5 TRBD2
TGTGCCACCGAGGGCGTAGGGACCGGGACACCTGAAGCTTTCTTT CATEGVGTGTPEAFF 15 TRBV28 . TRBJ1-1 .
TGTGCTAGTGGTTTCTATGGGGGGGGACAGGGAGCAGATACGCAGTATTTT CASGFYGGGQGADTQYF 17 TRBV12-5 . TRBJ2-3 TRBD1
TGTGCCAGCTCACTGCGGACAGGGGCGCGAAACACCATATATTTT CASSLRTGARNTIYF 15 TRBV18 . TRBJ1-3 TRBD1
TGTGCCAGTAGTGAAGACAGCTATGGCTACACCTTC CASSEDSYGYTF 12 TRBV19 . TRBJ1-2 .
TGCGCCAGCAGTTTTCAGACAGGGAGCTCCTACGAGCAGTACTTC CASSFQTGSSYEQYF 15 TRBV5-1 . TRBJ2-7 TRBD1
TGTGCCAGCTCAAGCGGGAGTTGGCCCCAGTACTTC CASSSGSWPQYF 12 TRBV5-4 . TRBJ2-5 TRBD2
TGTGCCAGTAAGGAGTTTGGGAACACTGAAGCTTTCTTT CASKEFGNTEAFF 13 TRBV19 once TRBJ1-1 .
TGCAGCGTTGAGGTACTAGCTCAGATCCAAGAGACCCAGTACTTC CSVEVLAQIQETQYF 15 TRBV29-1 . TRBJ2-5 .
TGTGCCAGCGGCCTGTCTTCTAATGAGCAGTTCTTC CASGLSSNEQFF 12 TRBV6-2/TRBV6-3 . TRBJ2-1 .
TGTGCCAGCAGCCAATCCGCGGTAGCGGGGACTAACGAGCAGTACTTC CASSQSAVAGTNEQYF 16 TRBV3-1/TRBV3-2 . TRBJ2-7 TRBD2
TGCGCCAGCAGCTTGGGACCCCGGGGGGAGGCTTTCTTT CASSLGPRGEAFF 13 TRBV5-1 once TRBJ1-1 .
TGTGCCAGCAGTGAAGCCGCTAGCGGGAGTATCACAGATACGCAGTATTTT CASSEAASGSITDTQYF 17 TRBV6-1 . TRBJ2-3 TRBD2